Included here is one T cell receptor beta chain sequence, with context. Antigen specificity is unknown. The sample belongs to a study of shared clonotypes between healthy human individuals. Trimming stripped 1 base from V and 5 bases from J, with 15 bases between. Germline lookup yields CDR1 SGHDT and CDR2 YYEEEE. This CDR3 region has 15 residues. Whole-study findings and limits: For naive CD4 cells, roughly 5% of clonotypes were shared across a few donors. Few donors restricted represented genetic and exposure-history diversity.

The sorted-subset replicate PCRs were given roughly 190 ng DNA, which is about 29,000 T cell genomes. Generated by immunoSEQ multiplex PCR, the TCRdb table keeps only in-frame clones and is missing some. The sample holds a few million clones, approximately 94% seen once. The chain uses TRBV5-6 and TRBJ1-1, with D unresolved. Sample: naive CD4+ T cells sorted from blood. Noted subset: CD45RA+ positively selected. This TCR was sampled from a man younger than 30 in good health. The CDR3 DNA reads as TGTGCCAGCAGCTTGAAATGGGTGGGCAGGACTGAAGCTTTCTTT. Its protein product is CASSLKWVGRTEAFF.